This is a list of T cell receptor beta chains from one sample in a study of Graves' ophthalmopathy and Graves' hyperthyroidism. Each CDR3 protein is one row after TCRdb ran MiXCR on the multiplex PCR reads. The sample gives hundreds of thousands of distinct CDR3 sequences, around 40% of which show up once; 35% to 55% is in the top ten. Sequenced input: peripheral blood. These receptors all stem from an adult man with Graves' ophthalmopathy. Both conserved end residues are part of each CDR3. The order of the fields is V gene, D gene, CDR3 protein. A D gene is named only where the DNA matches it firmly.

V: TRBV10-3
D: TRBD1
CDR3: CASRESGTGGNTIYF

V: TRBV12-3/TRBV12-4
D: NA
CDR3: CASSLDQNSPLHF

V: TRBV15
D: NA
CDR3: CATSKGGSYGYTF

V: TRBV25-1
D: TRBD2
CDR3: CASSGRLASQETQYF

V: TRBV2
D: NA
CDR3: CASSARDSSSYEQYF

V: TRBV10-3
D: NA
CDR3: CAIRGGTREADTQYF

V: TRBV7-9
D: TRBD1
CDR3: CASSPNDRAGQPQHF

V: TRBV7-9
D: NA
CDR3: CASSPLTAEAFF

V: TRBV2
D: NA
CDR3: CASSDAGRSSYEQYF

V: TRBV2
D: NA
CDR3: CASSDREMNTEAFF

V: TRBV29-1
D: NA
CDR3: CSVEEGGTYGYTF